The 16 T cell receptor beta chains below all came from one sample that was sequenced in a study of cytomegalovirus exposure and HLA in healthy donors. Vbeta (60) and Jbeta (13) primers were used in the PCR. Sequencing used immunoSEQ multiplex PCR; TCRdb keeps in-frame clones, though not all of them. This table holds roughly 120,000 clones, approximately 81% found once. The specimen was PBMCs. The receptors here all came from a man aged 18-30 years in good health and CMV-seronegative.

This chain's CDR3 is CATSGQGQKTEAFF. CDR3 nucleotides: TGTGCCACCAGCGGACAGGGACAGAAGACTGAAGCTTTCTTT. This sequence joins TRBV15 and TRBJ1-1, with 8 bases that match TRBD1. Germline loops: CDR1 LNHNV, CDR2 YYDKDF (reference sequence). The CDR3 sequence is 14 residues long. V trimming: 5 bases; J trimming: 5 bases; junction bases outside the gene matches: 7. Using reference TRBV15 and TRBJ1-1 for the parts outside the CDR3, the full variable domain is DAMVIQNPRYQVTQFGKPVTLSCSQTLNHNVMYWYQQKSSQAPKLLFHYYDKDFNNEADTPDNFQSRRPNTSFCFLDIRSPGLGDTAMYLCATSGQGQKTEAFFGQGTRLTVV.

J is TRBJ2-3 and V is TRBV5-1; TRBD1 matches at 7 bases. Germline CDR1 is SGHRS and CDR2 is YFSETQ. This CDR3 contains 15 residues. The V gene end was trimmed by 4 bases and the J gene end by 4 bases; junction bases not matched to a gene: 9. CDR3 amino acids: CASSPGQVSADTQYF. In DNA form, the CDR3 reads TGCGCCAGCAGCCCCGGACAGGTTTCAGCAGATACGCAGTATTTT.

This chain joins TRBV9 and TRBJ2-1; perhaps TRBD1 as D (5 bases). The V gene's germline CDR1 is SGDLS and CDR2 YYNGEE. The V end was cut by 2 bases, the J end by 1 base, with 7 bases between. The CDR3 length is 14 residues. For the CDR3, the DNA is TGTGCCAGCAGCGTTGCAGGGTCCTACAATGAGCAGTTCTTC. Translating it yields CASSVAGSYNEQFF.

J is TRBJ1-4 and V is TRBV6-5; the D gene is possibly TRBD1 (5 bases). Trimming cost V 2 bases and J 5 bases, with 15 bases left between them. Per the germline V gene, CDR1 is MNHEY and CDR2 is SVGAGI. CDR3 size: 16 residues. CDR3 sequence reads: CASSYTYGQVNEKLFF. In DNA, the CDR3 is TGTGCCAGCAGTTACACGTATGGACAAGTCAATGAAAAACTGTTTTTT.

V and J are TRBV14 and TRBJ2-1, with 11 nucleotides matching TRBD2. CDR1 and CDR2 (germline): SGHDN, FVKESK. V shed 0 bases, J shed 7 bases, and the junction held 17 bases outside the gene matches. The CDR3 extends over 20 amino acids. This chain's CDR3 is CASSQDTLAGVGRAWNEQFF. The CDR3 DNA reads TGTGCCAGCAGCCAAGATACACTAGCGGGAGTGGGAAGGGCGTGGAATGAGCAGTTCTTC.

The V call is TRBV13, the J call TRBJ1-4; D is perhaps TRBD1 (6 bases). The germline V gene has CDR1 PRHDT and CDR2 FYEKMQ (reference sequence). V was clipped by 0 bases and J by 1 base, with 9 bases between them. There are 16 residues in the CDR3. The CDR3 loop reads CASSLGQGKTNEKLFF. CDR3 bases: TGTGCCAGCAGCTTAGGCCAGGGGAAAACTAATGAAAAACTGTTTTTT.

The CDR3 sequence is CASRVSGVTDTQYF. DNA for the CDR3: TGTGCCAGCAGGGTCTCCGGGGTTACAGATACGCAGTATTTT. V and J are TRBV7-3 and TRBJ2-3; D possibly corresponds to TRBD2 (5 bases). The CDR3 sequence is 14 residues long. Germline CDR1 reads SGHTA; CDR2 reads FQGTGA. The germline V and J ends were trimmed by 6 bases and 3 bases, with 13 bases remaining between them.

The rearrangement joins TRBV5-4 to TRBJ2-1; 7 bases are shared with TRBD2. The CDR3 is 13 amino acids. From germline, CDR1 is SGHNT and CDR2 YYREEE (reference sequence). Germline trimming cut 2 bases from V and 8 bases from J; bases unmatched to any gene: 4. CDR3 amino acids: CASSFRGVDEQFF. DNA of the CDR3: TGTGCCAGCAGCTTCCGGGGGGTCGATGAGCAGTTCTTC.

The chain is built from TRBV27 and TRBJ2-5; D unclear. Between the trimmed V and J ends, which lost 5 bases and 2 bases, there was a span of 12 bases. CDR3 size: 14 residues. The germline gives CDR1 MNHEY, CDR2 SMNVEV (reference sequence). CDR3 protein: CASSRLNPQETQYF. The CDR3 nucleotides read TGTGCCAGCAGTAGACTGAATCCACAAGAGACCCAGTACTTC.

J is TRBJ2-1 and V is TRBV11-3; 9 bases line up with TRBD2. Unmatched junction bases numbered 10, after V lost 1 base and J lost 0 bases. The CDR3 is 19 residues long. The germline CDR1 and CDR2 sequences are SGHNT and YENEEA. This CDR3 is CASSLGHSAGGSSYNEQFF. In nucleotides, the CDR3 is TGTGCCAGCAGCTTAGGCCATTCAGCGGGAGGCAGCTCCTACAATGAGCAGTTCTTC.

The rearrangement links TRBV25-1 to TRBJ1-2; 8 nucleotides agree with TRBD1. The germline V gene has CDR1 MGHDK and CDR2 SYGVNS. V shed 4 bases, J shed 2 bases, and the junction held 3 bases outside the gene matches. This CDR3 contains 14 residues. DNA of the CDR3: TGTGCCAGCAGTGGCACAGGGGGAAACTATGGCTACACCTTC. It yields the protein CASSGTGGNYGYTF.

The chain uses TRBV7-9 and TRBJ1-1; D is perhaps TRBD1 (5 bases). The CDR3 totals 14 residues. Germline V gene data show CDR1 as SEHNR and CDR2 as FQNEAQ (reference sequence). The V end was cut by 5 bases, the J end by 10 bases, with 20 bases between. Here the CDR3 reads CASSENSGAALAFF. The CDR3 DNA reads TGTGCCAGCAGCGAGAACAGCGGGGCGGCGCTAGCTTTCTTT.

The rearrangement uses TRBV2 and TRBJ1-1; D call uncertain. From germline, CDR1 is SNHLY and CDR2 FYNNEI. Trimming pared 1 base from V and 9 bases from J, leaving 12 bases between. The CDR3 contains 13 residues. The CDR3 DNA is TGTGCCAGCAGTGAAGTTCCTCGGGGTAAAGCTTTCTTT. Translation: CASSEVPRGKAFF.

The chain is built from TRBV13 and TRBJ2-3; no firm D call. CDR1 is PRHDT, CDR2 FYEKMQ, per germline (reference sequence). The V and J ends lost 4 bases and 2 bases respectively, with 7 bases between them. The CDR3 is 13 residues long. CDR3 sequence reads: CASSSGSTDTQYF. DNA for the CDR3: TGTGCCAGCAGCTCCGGGTCCACAGATACGCAGTATTTT.

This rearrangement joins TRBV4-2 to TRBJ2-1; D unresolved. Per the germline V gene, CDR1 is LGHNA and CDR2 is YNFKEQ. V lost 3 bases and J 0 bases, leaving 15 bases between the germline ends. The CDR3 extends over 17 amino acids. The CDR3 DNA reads TGTGCCAGCAGCCAGGAGCACGACTGGAGCTCCTACAATGAGCAGTTCTTC. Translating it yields CASSQEHDWSSYNEQFF.

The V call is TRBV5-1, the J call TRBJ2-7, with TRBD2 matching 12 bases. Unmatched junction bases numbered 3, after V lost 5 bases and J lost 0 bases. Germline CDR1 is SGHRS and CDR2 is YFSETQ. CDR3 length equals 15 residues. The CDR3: CASRPSGGGSYEQYF. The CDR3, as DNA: TGCGCCAGCAGACCTAGCGGGGGGGGCTCCTACGAGCAGTACTTC.